This entry lists 29 T cell receptor beta chains sequenced from one sample in a study of blood T cell repertoires in COVID-19. Using immunoSEQ multiplex PCR, the repertoire was profiled, and TCRdb retains in-frame clones only, with some absent. The table records fewer than 150,000 clones, more than 70% of them present only once. Sequenced sample: peripheral blood. The receptors come from a human donor in a cohort sampled during active COVID-19.

This chain joins TRBV2 and TRBJ2-2, with 10 nucleotides matching TRBD2. V shed 5 bases and J 5 bases; nucleotides not matched to a gene: 5. The V gene's germline CDR1 is SNHLY and CDR2 FYNNEI. The CDR3 is 15 amino acids. The CDR3 sequence is CASSFSGGTTGELFF. The DNA of the CDR3 is TGTGCCAGCAGTTTTAGCGGGGGGACTACCGGGGAGCTGTTTTTT.

The genes are TRBV19 and TRBJ2-1; 9 bases fit TRBD2. The CDR3 has 15 residues. Trimming at V came to 1 base and at J to 5 bases, leaving 3 bases not matched to a gene. Germline V lookup: CDR1 LNHDA, CDR2 SQIVND (reference sequence). The CDR3: CASSIASGVHNEQFF. CDR3 sequence (DNA): TGTGCCAGTAGTATAGCTAGCGGGGTACACAATGAGCAGTTCTTC.

The rearrangement uses TRBV12-3 or TRBV12-4 and TRBJ2-3; unclear D gene. Trimming left V 4 bases short and J 8 bases short, with 10 bases between. CDR3 length equals 12 residues. The CDR3 region is CASSSRLGTQYF. CDR3 DNA: TGTGCCAGCAGTTCGCGTCTTGGTACGCAGTATTTT.

The chain combines TRBV7-9 with TRBJ1-1, with D unresolved. The germline gives CDR1 SEHNR, CDR2 FQNEAQ (reference sequence). This CDR3 contains 17 residues. Trimming pared 1 base from V and 0 bases from J, leaving 15 bases between. The CDR3 sequence: CASSLGLAGRMNTEAFF. The DNA of the CDR3 is TGTGCCAGCAGCTTAGGTCTCGCGGGGAGAATGAACACTGAAGCTTTCTTT.

This clone appeared a single time. The chain carries TRBV3-1 (or the pseudogene TRBV3-2) and TRBJ2-3; possible D gene TRBD2, 7 bases. The CDR3 contains 15 residues. Per the germline V gene, CDR1 is LGHDT and CDR2 is YNNKEL (reference sequence). The germline V and J ends were trimmed by 4 bases and 0 bases, with 11 bases remaining between them. The CDR3 sequence: CASSLGGPSTDTQYF. The CDR3 DNA is TGTGCCAGCAGCCTCGGGGGGCCCAGCACAGATACGCAGTATTTT.

A single count supports this clone. The chain carries TRBV10-3 and TRBJ2-7; no clear D gene. The CDR3 spans 15 residues. Germline V gene lookup returns CDR1 ENHRY and CDR2 SYGVKD. Trimming removed 11 bases from V and 3 bases from J, with 23 bases in between. The CDR3 nucleotides are TGTGCCTCCATCGACCCGGCAGCTGACTTCTACGAGCAGTACTTC. Amino acids: CASIDPAADFYEQYF.

This rearrangement joins TRBV9 to TRBJ2-6; 8 bases line up with TRBD1. The CDR3 loop spans 19 amino acids. Germline loops: CDR1 SGDLS, CDR2 YYNGEE. Trimming removed 4 bases from V and 0 bases from J; junction bases left unmatched: 12. In DNA, the CDR3 is TGTGCCAGCAGCCCTTTGGCAGGGGGCTCTTTCTCTGGGGCCAACGTCCTGACTTTC. This encodes CASSPLAGGSFSGANVLTF.

The J gene is TRBJ2-7, the V gene TRBV10-2; 7 nucleotides match TRBD1. The V and J ends lost 10 bases and 4 bases, in that order; junction bases with no gene match: 7. Germline CDR1 WSHSY, CDR2 SAAADI. The CDR3 is 12 residues long. The CDR3 spells CATYRGEYEQYF. As DNA, the CDR3 is TGCGCCACCTACAGGGGAGAATACGAGCAGTACTTC.

The V call is TRBV19, the J call TRBJ2-3; 11 positions match TRBD2. The CDR3 is made up of 17 amino acids. V trimming: 3 bases; J trimming: 5 bases; junction bases outside the gene matches: 10. Per germline, CDR1 LNHDA and CDR2 SQIVND (reference sequence). CDR3 amino acids: CASSIPQTSGVKDTQYF. The CDR3 region has the DNA TGTGCCAGTAGTATCCCGCAGACTAGCGGGGTTAAAGATACGCAGTATTTT.

This rearrangement joins TRBV7-2 to TRBJ1-5; D ambiguous. The germline CDR1 and CDR2 sequences are SGHTA and FQGNSA. V was shortened by 3 bases and J by 2 bases, with 8 bases between the two germline ends. This CDR3 contains 14 residues. This chain's CDR3 is CASSLRGGNQPQHF. Here the CDR3 DNA reads TGTGCCAGCAGCTTGCGGGGTGGCAATCAGCCCCAGCATTTT.

CDR3 residues: CASSYSMLAATSEQFF. The CDR3 DNA is TGTGCCAGCAGTTACTCCATGTTAGCTGCCACTTCTGAGCAGTTCTTC. The J gene is TRBJ2-1, the V gene TRBV6-5, with D unresolved. Deletions cut 0 bases from V and 9 bases from J, with 18 bases between. The CDR3 is 16 residues long. Germline CDR1 is MNHEY and CDR2 is SVGAGI.

The V call is TRBV12-5, the J call TRBJ2-3; 10 bases align to TRBD2. V shed 5 bases, J shed 2 bases, and the junction held 4 bases outside the gene matches. The CDR3 totals 15 residues. Germline loops: CDR1 LGHNT, CDR2 FRNRAP. For the CDR3, the DNA is TGTGCTAGTGGTAAAGCGGGGGGGAACACAGATACGCAGTATTTT. Translation: CASGKAGGNTDTQYF.

This clone is a singleton in its sample. The gene calls are TRBV4-1 and TRBJ1-5, with 10 nucleotides matching TRBD1. The trim removed 3 bases at V and 9 bases at J, leaving 8 bases unmatched. CDR3 size: 15 residues. CDR1 is MGHRA, CDR2 YSYEKL, per germline. The CDR3 reads CASSQDDRGRRPQHF. As DNA, the CDR3 is TGCGCCAGCAGCCAGGACGACAGGGGGCGGCGGCCCCAGCATTTT.

The CDR3 protein is CASSHRDNSHYEQYF. The CDR3, as DNA: TGTGCCAGCAGCCACCGGGACAATTCCCACTACGAGCAGTACTTC. The chain carries TRBV7-6 and TRBJ2-7; D might be TRBD1 (6 bases). CDR3 length equals 15 residues. Trimming pared 5 bases from V and 3 bases from J, leaving 17 bases between. CDR1 is SGHVS and CDR2 is FNYEAQ in the germline V gene.

The rearrangement uses TRBV6-2 or TRBV6-3 and TRBJ2-7; maybe TRBD2 (5 bases). The CDR3 loop spans 14 amino acids. The germline V gene has CDR1 MNHEY and CDR2 SVGEGT. V was clipped by 1 base and J by 4 bases, with 11 bases between them. The CDR3 DNA is TGTGCCAGCAGTTACTACGGGATGAGTTACGAGCAGTACTTC. It yields the protein CASSYYGMSYEQYF.

The chain recombines TRBV5-1 with TRBJ2-1; 7 positions match TRBD1. This CDR3 spans 15 amino acids. Germline lookup yields CDR1 SGHRS and CDR2 YFSETQ. V gave up 0 bases and J gave up 4 bases; unmatched junction bases: 4. CDR3 nucleotide sequence: TGCGCCAGCAGCTTGGAAACAGGGGCATACAATGAGCAGTTCTTC. Its translation: CASSLETGAYNEQFF. The complete variable domain, with remaining parts taken from reference TRBV5-1 and TRBJ2-1, reads KAGVTQTPRYLIKTRGQQVTLSCSPISGHRSVSWYQQTPGQGLQFLFEYFSETQRNKGNFPGRFSGRQFSNSRSEMNVSTLELGDSALYLCASSLETGAYNEQFFGPGTRLTVL.

The chain combines TRBV5-1 with TRBJ2-7; the D is unclear. Per the germline V gene, CDR1 is SGHRS and CDR2 is YFSETQ. CDR3 size: 14 residues. Trimming pared 1 base from V and 0 bases from J, leaving 8 bases between. CDR3 in DNA: TGCGCCAGCAGCTTGCGGGTCAGCTCCTACGAGCAGTACTTC. Translation gives CASSLRVSSYEQYF.

This clone has a single count. The chain carries TRBV25-1 and TRBJ1-4; 8 nucleotides line up with TRBD1. The V gene end was trimmed by 8 bases and the J gene end by 11 bases; junction bases not matched to a gene: 7. This CDR3 has 12 residues. Germline CDR1 reads MGHDK; CDR2 reads SYGVNS. The CDR3 here is CASSGQGGKLFF. The DNA for the CDR3 is TGTGCCAGCTCTGGACAGGGTGGGAAACTGTTTTTT.

The chain links TRBV19 to TRBJ1-2; 9 bases agree with TRBD1. V trimming: 6 bases; J trimming: 11 bases; junction bases outside the gene matches: 10. Germline V gene lookup returns CDR1 LNHDA and CDR2 SQIVND (reference sequence). The CDR3 sequence is 13 residues long. The CDR3 region has the DNA TGTGCCAGTAGGCCGACCGGGACAGGGAGGTACACCTTC. Its protein is CASRPTGTGRYTF.

The chain recombines TRBV30 with TRBJ1-2, with 7 bases matching TRBD1. This CDR3 contains 16 residues. With 4 bases clipped from V and 5 bases from J, the junction kept 16 bases outside the gene matches. Germline V gene lookup returns CDR1 GTSNPN and CDR2 SVGIG (reference sequence). The DNA of the CDR3 is TGTGCCTGGAAAATTGGGGGTGACAGGGCTCGGTATGGCTACACCTTC. This translates into CAWKIGGDRARYGYTF.

This chain joins TRBV11-2 and TRBJ2-7, with 8 bases that match TRBD1. The V gene's germline CDR1 is SGHAT and CDR2 FQNNGV. The CDR3 is 18 amino acids. Trimming removed 1 base from V and 1 base from J; junction bases left unmatched: 12. The CDR3 sequence: CASSLVGRGRFGSYEQYF. CDR3 DNA sequence: TGTGCCAGCAGCTTAGTCGGCAGGGGGCGATTTGGGTCCTACGAGCAGTACTTC.

This clone occurred once. The CDR3 DNA reads as TGTGCCAGCAGCTTAATCCTCTCTGGAAACACCATATATTTT. It specifies CASSLILSGNTIYF. The chain couples TRBV7-2 to TRBJ1-3, with D hard to call. V was trimmed by 2 bases and J by 0 bases, leaving 5 bases between them. CDR1 is SGHTA, CDR2 FQGNSA, per germline. The CDR3 sequence is 14 residues long.

The chain joins TRBV5-4 to TRBJ2-2, with D possibly matching TRBD1 (6 bases). The germline V gene encodes CDR1 SGHNT and CDR2 YYREEE (reference sequence). This CDR3 has 15 amino acids. V lost 4 bases and J 1 base, leaving 11 bases between the germline ends. The CDR3: CASSPQDRNTGELFF. DNA for the CDR3: TGTGCCAGCAGCCCGCAGGACAGGAACACCGGGGAGCTGTTTTTT.

V gene TRBV28 combines with J gene TRBJ1-2, with 8 bases fitting TRBD1. Germline trimming cut 3 bases from V and 4 bases from J; bases unmatched to any gene: 1. The V gene's germline CDR1 is MDHEN and CDR2 SYDVKM. There are 13 residues in the CDR3. CDR3 DNA: TGTGCCAGCAGTTTCGACAGGGGCTATGGCTACACCTTC. Its protein is CASSFDRGYGYTF.

As concerns this clone: Other DNA sequences in the sample encode the same CDR3. This chain connects TRBV7-2 to TRBJ2-3, with TRBD2 matching 8 bases. The germline gives CDR1 SGHTA, CDR2 FQGNSA. V dropped 5 bases and J dropped 4; count of bases not matched to a gene: 2. The length of the CDR3 is 13 residues. CDR3 in amino acids: CASSLGGADTQYF. The CDR3 DNA follows: TGTGCCAGCAGCCTCGGGGGGGCAGATACGCAGTATTTT.

This chain links TRBV5-5 with TRBJ1-1; 7 bases line up with TRBD1. The germline gives CDR1 SGHKS, CDR2 YYEKEE (reference sequence). The V gene end was trimmed by 7 bases and the J gene end by 1 base; junction bases not matched to a gene: 4. The CDR3 extends over 13 amino acids. Here the CDR3 DNA reads TGTGCCAGCCTGGGACAGACGAACACTGAAGCTTTCTTT. Amino acid sequence: CASLGQTNTEAFF. The full variable domain, in which reference TRBV5-5 and TRBJ1-1 provide the parts outside the CDR3, is DAGVTQSPTHLIKTRGQQVTLRCSPISGHKSVSWYQQVLGQGPQFIFQYYEKEERGRGNFPDRFSARQFPNYSSELNVNALLLGDSALYLCASLGQTNTEAFFGQGTRLTVV.

The chain links TRBV5-4 to TRBJ2-1, with TRBD2 as a possible D gene (5 bases). The CDR3 runs 14 residues. The V end was cut by 2 bases, the J end by 5 bases, with 11 bases between. Germline values: CDR1 SGHNT, CDR2 YYREEE (reference sequence). CDR3 loop: CASSFVSGNNEQFF. The CDR3 bases are TGTGCCAGCAGCTTTGTCAGCGGAAACAATGAGCAGTTCTTC.

The chain uses TRBV9 and TRBJ1-6; 10 bases match TRBD1. The J segment lost 8 bases and the V segment lost 2 bases, leaving 4 bases of the junction unmatched. This CDR3 has 15 amino acids. The germline V gene has CDR1 SGDLS and CDR2 YYNGEE. For the CDR3, the DNA is TGTGCCAGCAGCGTTACCGGGACAGGGGATTCACCCCTCCACTTT. This codes for CASSVTGTGDSPLHF.

V usage is TRBV6-6 and J usage is TRBJ1-6; 9 bases are a match to TRBD1. This CDR3 spans 15 amino acids. The trim removed 3 bases at V and 7 bases at J, leaving 4 bases unmatched. Germline V gene sequence: CDR1 MNHNY, CDR2 SVGAGI (reference sequence). CDR3 sequence: CASSYRGQGNSPLHF. In DNA, the CDR3 is TGTGCCAGCAGTTATCGGGGACAGGGAAATTCACCCCTCCACTTT.